This T cell receptor beta chain originates from a study of prognosis after radiotherapy for stage I lung cancer. Findings and limits, study-wide: Following stereotactic body radiation therapy, patients who went on to develop distant metastases had lower Shannon entropy. Patients given stereotactic body radiation therapy showed fewer unique TCR clones afterward, median around 9,500 versus 6,500.

Multiplex PCR in two rounds served to amplify TCR beta CDR3 from genomic DNA. With primers specific to each TRBV and TRBJ gene, the first-round PCR was performed. TCRdb reprocessed the multiplex PCR reads with MiXCR, giving one entry per CDR3 protein. The profile covers about 13,000 distinct CDR3 sequences, with about 50% appearing a single time and around 30% taken by the ten largest. This clonotype was counted at least ten times. The antigen remains unidentified. Trimming removed 0 bases from V and 2 bases from J, with 5 bases in between. The CDR3 sequence is 13 residues long. Germline CDR1 and CDR2: SGHNT and YYREEE (reference sequence).

The V gene is TRBV5-4, the J gene TRBJ1-2; unclear D gene. Source: PBMCs, taken before or after stereotactic body radiation therapy (not recorded which). This sequence originates from a donor of 50 years or more with non-small cell lung cancer. CDR3 bases: TGTGCCAGCAGCTTGGCGGAGAACTATGGCTACACCTTC. Its translation: CASSLAENYGYTF.